A selection of T cell receptor beta chains follows, all from one sample in a study of shared clonotypes between healthy human individuals. Data came from immunoSEQ multiplex PCR; TCRdb stores just in-frame clones and leaves some out. The sample holds over 1.5 million clones; approximately 98% are singletons and the top ten take roughly 0.42%. Sequencing input: naive CD4+ T cells sorted from blood. Receptors originate from a man aged 25 to 40 in good health. CDR3s include the opening cysteine and the closing phenylalanine or tryptophan. D genes are given only for firm matches. A clone size is listed for some rows: how often the clone was seen (once, few, many), or a class if it is expanded.

TRBJ2-1 | TRBV10-2 | NA | NA | CASSKWDNEQFF | TGCGCCAGCTCTAAGTGGGACAATGAGCAGTTCTTC
TRBJ1-2 | TRBV28 | NA | TRBD1 | CASSLSDRVSYGYTF | TGTGCCAGCAGTTTGTCGGACAGGGTTAGCTATGGCTACACCTTC
TRBJ2-1 | TRBV4-2 | NA | TRBD2 | CASSRGTSDEQFF | TGTGCCAGCAGCCGAGGGACTAGCGATGAGCAGTTCTTC
TRBJ2-7 | TRBV7-8 | NA | TRBD2 | CASSLGSGAYEQYF | TGTGCCAGCAGCTTAGGCAGCGGGGCCTACGAGCAGTACTTC
TRBJ1-3 | TRBV12-5 | NA | NA | CASGSGGNTIYF | TGTGCTAGTGGATCTGGTGGAAACACCATATATTTT
TRBJ2-3 | TRBV20-1 | NA | NA | CSARKTDTQYF | TGCAGTGCGAGGAAGACAGATACGCAGTATTTT
TRBJ2-7 | TRBV2 | NA | TRBD1 | CASSERTGGYEQYF | TGTGCCAGCAGTGAGAGGACAGGGGGCTACGAGCAGTACTTC
TRBJ1-5 | TRBV30 | NA | NA | CAWTQGFNQPQHF | TGTGCCTGGACACAGGGTTTCAATCAGCCCCAGCATTTT
TRBJ1-2 | TRBV29-1 | NA | TRBD1 | CSVASLGQVDSTGYTF | TGCAGCGTTGCGTCCTTGGGACAGGTTGACTCCACGGGCTACACCTTC
TRBJ1-2 | TRBV4-3 | NA | NA | CASSPGGGFGYTF | TGCGCCAGCAGCCCGGGGGGCGGATTTGGCTACACCTTC
TRBJ1-5 | TRBV6-6 | NA | TRBD1 | CASSLTGKSNQPQHF | TGTGCCAGCAGTCTGACAGGGAAGAGCAATCAGCCCCAGCATTTT
TRBJ2-1 | TRBV7-8 | NA | TRBD2 | CASSPGLAKYNEQFF | TGTGCCAGCAGCCCGGGACTAGCCAAATACAATGAGCAGTTCTTC
TRBJ1-2 | TRBV2 | NA | TRBD1 | CASKRQGTGYTF | TGTGCCAGCAAAAGACAGGGGACTGGCTACACCTTC
TRBJ2-3 | TRBV7-6 | NA | TRBD1 | CASSPRPGQEPADTQYF | TGTGCCAGCAGCCCTCGTCCGGGACAGGAGCCAGCAGATACGCAGTATTTT
TRBJ1-5 | TRBV25-1 | NA | TRBD1 | CASSEWDSYQPQHF | TGTGCCAGCAGTGAATGGGACAGTTATCAGCCCCAGCATTTT
TRBJ2-3 | TRBV6-6 | NA | NA | CASRDPGFSSTDTQYF | TGTGCCAGCAGAGATCCGGGATTCTCTAGCACAGATACGCAGTATTTT
TRBJ2-1 | TRBV5-1 | few | NA | CASSLAPNNEQFF | TGCGCCAGCAGCTTGGCACCAAACAATGAGCAGTTCTTC
TRBJ2-3 | TRBV27 | NA | TRBD2 | CASSLRGGGYTQYF | TGTGCCAGCAGTTTACGGGGGGGCGGGTATACGCAGTATTTT
TRBJ2-2 | TRBV7-9 | NA | NA | CASSSLSSGELFF | TGTGCCAGCAGCTCACTCTCGTCCGGGGAGCTGTTTTTT
TRBJ1-1 | TRBV2 | NA | TRBD1 | CASSERQGGKNTEAFF | TGTGCCAGCAGTGAACGACAGGGGGGGAAGAACACTGAAGCTTTCTTT